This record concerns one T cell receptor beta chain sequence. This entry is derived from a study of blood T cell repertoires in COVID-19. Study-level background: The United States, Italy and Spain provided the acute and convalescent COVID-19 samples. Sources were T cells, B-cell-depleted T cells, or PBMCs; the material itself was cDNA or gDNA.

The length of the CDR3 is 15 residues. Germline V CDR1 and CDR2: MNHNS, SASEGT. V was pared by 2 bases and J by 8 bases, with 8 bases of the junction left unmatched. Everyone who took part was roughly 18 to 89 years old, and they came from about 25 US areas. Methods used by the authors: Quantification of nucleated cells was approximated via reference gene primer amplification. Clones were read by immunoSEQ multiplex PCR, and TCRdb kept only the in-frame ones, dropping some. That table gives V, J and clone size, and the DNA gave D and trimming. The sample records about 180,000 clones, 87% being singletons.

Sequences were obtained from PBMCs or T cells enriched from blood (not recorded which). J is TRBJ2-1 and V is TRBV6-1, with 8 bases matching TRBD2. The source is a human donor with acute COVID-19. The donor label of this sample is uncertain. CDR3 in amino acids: CASSEQGTGGDEQFF. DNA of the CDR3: TGTGCCAGCAGTGAACAGGGGACGGGGGGGGATGAGCAGTTCTTC.